This TCR beta chain derives from a study of beta chain features in type 1 diabetes. Study context: No patient-donor differences in age, gender, total cells or subset yield.

Germline V lookup: CDR1 SGDLS, CDR2 YYNGEE. Trimming at V came to 4 bases and at J to 4 bases, leaving 10 bases not matched to a gene. The CDR3 is 17 residues long. Since all of the isolated RNA was reverse transcribed, expressed TCRB transcripts were what got sequenced. Data came from immunoSEQ multiplex PCR; TCRdb stores just in-frame clones and leaves some out. The table includes 500,000 to 700,000 clones, roughly 16% detected once. Sorting of CD4+ naive, central memory, regulatory and stem cell-like memory cells was performed via CD45RO/CCR7/CD25/CD127/CD95/CD27. The specimen sequenced was naive CD4+ T cells from blood. The chain has TRBV9 and TRBJ2-3, with TRBD2 matching 12 bases. The sequence was collected from a man between 18 and 29 years old in good health. The chain's CDR3 is CASSPGLAGWSPDTQYF. CDR3 DNA sequence: TGTGCCAGCAGCCCGGGACTAGCGGGTTGGTCACCAGATACGCAGTATTTT.